Each of the 14 T cell receptor beta chains below was sequenced from the same sample in a study of blood T cell repertoires in COVID-19. Clones were sequenced by immunoSEQ multiplex PCR, and TCRdb holds only the in-frame ones, with some missing. The sample carries 200,000 to 250,000 clones, roughly 85% recorded once. The material sequenced was peripheral blood. The receptor set was obtained from a woman between 18 and 29 years old who had recovered from COVID-19.

The rearrangement links TRBV19 to TRBJ1-1; 8 bases fit TRBD1. Germline V gene data show CDR1 as LNHDA and CDR2 as SQIVND (reference sequence). With 5 bases clipped from V and 4 bases from J, the junction kept 9 bases outside the gene matches. The CDR3 spans 15 residues. CDR3 loop: CASSPDRGRGTEAFF. Written as DNA, the CDR3 is TGTGCCAGTAGTCCCGACAGGGGAAGGGGCACTGAAGCTTTCTTT.

J is TRBJ2-7 and V is TRBV19; TRBD1 agrees at 8 bases. This CDR3 has 18 amino acids. CDR1 is LNHDA, CDR2 SQIVND, per germline (reference sequence). Unmatched junction bases numbered 17, after V lost 3 bases and J lost 4 bases. In nucleotides, the CDR3 is TGTGCCAGTAGTATCGTCCTGTATCCGACAGGGGCCGCGTACGAGCAGTACTTC. Residues: CASSIVLYPTGAAYEQYF.

This sequence joins TRBV7-9 and TRBJ2-3; D may be TRBD1 (6 bases). The V gene lost 2 bases and the J gene lost 4 bases, with 7 bases spanning the gap. CDR3 size: 13 residues. Germline V gives CDR1 SEHNR, CDR2 FQNEAQ (reference sequence). The chain's CDR3 is CASSLWGPDTQYF. In DNA form, the CDR3 reads TGTGCCAGCAGCTTATGGGGGCCAGATACGCAGTATTTT.

The V call is TRBV6-4, the J call TRBJ2-3, with TRBD1 identical over 8 bases. This CDR3 contains 14 residues. Germline V gives CDR1 MRHNA, CDR2 SNTAGT. V shed 6 bases, J shed 4 bases, and the junction held 6 bases outside the gene matches. CDR3 residues: CASSGTGRSDTQYF. The CDR3 region has the DNA TGTGCCAGCAGCGGGACAGGCCGGTCAGATACGCAGTATTTT.

The genes are TRBV3-1 (or the pseudogene TRBV3-2) and TRBJ2-1, with D hard to call. CDR1 is LGHDT, CDR2 YNNKEL, per germline (reference sequence). The length of the CDR3 is 12 residues. With 1 base removed from V and 7 bases from J, the gap between germline ends came to 5 bases. The CDR3 region is CASSQGLNEQFF. In DNA form, the CDR3 reads TGTGCCAGCAGCCAAGGTCTTAATGAGCAGTTCTTC.

This clone was seen a single time. The chain links TRBV14 to TRBJ1-2; possible D gene TRBD1, 6 bases. Germline CDR1 is SGHDN and CDR2 is FVKESK. The CDR3 is 12 amino acids. Trimming cost V 4 bases and J 5 bases, with 8 bases left between them. The chain's CDR3 is CASSLQGYGYTF. The CDR3 bases are TGTGCCAGCAGCCTACAGGGTTATGGCTACACCTTC.

The chain carries TRBV4-2 and TRBJ2-7, with TRBD1 matching over 12 bases. CDR3 length: 15 amino acids. Losses at the gene ends were 4 bases for V and 6 bases for J; bases not matched to a gene: 7. Germline V gene lookup returns CDR1 LGHNA and CDR2 YNFKEQ. CDR3 nucleotides: TGTGCCAGCAGCCGGACCGGGACAGGGGGCGCCGAGCAGTACTTC. Residues: CASSRTGTGGAEQYF.

This chain connects TRBV6-2 or TRBV6-3 to TRBJ2-1, with TRBD2 matching 8 bases. Germline V gene sequence: CDR1 MNHEY, CDR2 SVGEGT. The CDR3 spans 14 residues. J gave up 10 bases and V 6 bases, and 11 bases lay outside the gene matches. The CDR3 loop reads CASSQPTVAGEQFF. In DNA, the CDR3 is TGTGCCAGCAGCCAACCTACCGTAGCGGGAGAGCAGTTCTTC.

This clone has at least ten counts. The chain combines TRBV7-8 with TRBJ2-1; TRBD2 matches 10 bases. Germline lookup yields CDR1 SGHVS and CDR2 FQNEAQ. The CDR3 totals 16 residues. The junction had 6 bases not matched to a gene; V was cut back by 4 bases and J by 3 bases. As DNA, the CDR3 is TGTGCCAGCAGCTCATCCAGCGGGAGGGTCTACAATGAGCAGTTCTTC. Its translation is CASSSSSGRVYNEQFF.

The chain couples TRBV14 to TRBJ2-1; unclear D gene. The CDR3 has 14 amino acids. Trimming removed 2 bases at V and 5 bases at J, with 10 bases between. Per the germline V gene, CDR1 is SGHDN and CDR2 is FVKESK. In DNA, the CDR3 is TGTGCCAGCAGCCAACTGGAGACCCACAATGAGCAGTTCTTC. Protein sequence: CASSQLETHNEQFF.

The chain carries TRBV27 and TRBJ2-6; 12 positions agree with TRBD2. The junction had 9 bases not matched to a gene; V was cut back by 0 bases and J by 3 bases. Germline values: CDR1 MNHEY, CDR2 SMNVEV (reference sequence). This CDR3 has 20 residues. The CDR3 nucleotides are TGTGCCAGCAGTTTATCGACTTGGACTAGCGGGATTGGTGGGGCCAACGTCCTGACTTTC. Translation gives CASSLSTWTSGIGGANVLTF. Based on the CDR3 plus reference TRBV27 and TRBJ2-6, the full variable domain is EAQVTQNPRYLITVTGKKLTVTCSQNMNHEYMSWYRQDPGLGLRQIYYSMNVEVTDKGDVPEGYKVSRKEKRNFPLILESPSPNQTSLYFCASSLSTWTSGIGGANVLTFGAGSRLTVL.

A single count supports this clone. The genes are TRBV27 and TRBJ1-1; D may be TRBD1 (5 bases). This CDR3 has 13 amino acids. V lost 0 bases, J lost 3 bases, and 5 bases lay in between. Per germline, CDR1 MNHEY and CDR2 SMNVEV (reference sequence). The CDR3 DNA sequence: TGTGCCAGCAGTTTATCAGGGGACACTGAAGCTTTCTTT. Amino acid sequence: CASSLSGDTEAFF.

The genes are TRBV7-2 and TRBJ1-1, with 8 positions matching TRBD1. V was pared by 5 bases and J by 1 base, with 6 bases of the junction left unmatched. The CDR3 contains 15 residues. CDR1 is SGHTA, CDR2 FQGNSA, per germline. CDR3 DNA sequence: TGTGCCAGCAGCCGTCAGGGGGCGCAGAACACTGAAGCTTTCTTT. This translates into CASSRQGAQNTEAFF.

The rearrangement uses TRBV27 and TRBJ1-1; 7 bases are a match to TRBD1. Germline loops: CDR1 MNHEY, CDR2 SMNVEV (reference sequence). This CDR3 region has 21 residues. V lost 6 bases and J lost 2; bases outside the gene matches: 27. The CDR3, as DNA: TGTGCCAGCAGCCCAATTTTTGCCCAACAGGGGTTGGGGATATTAAACACTGAAGCTTTCTTT. Translation: CASSPIFAQQGLGILNTEAFF.